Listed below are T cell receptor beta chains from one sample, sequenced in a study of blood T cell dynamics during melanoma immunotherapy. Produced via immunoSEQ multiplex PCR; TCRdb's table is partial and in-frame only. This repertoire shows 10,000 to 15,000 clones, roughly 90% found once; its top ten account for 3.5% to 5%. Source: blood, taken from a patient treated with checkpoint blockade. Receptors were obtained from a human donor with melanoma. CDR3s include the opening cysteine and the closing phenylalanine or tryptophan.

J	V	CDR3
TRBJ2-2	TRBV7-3	CASSPQRARVAGELFF
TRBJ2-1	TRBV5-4	CASSLSGTSGRNEQFF
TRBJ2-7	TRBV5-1	CASSPRRGSSYEQYF
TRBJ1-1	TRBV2	CASIRSVLNTEAFF
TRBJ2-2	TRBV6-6	CASRQGTVNTGELFF
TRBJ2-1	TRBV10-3	CAISGTDYNEQFF
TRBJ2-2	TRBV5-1	CASSLALAGELFF
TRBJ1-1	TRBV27	CASSPRQGLSTEAFF
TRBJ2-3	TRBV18	CASSPPGAYTDTQYF
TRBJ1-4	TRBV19	CASSQLGRINELFF
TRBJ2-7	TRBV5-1	CASSRDRGSYEQYF
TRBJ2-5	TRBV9	CASSTGGLAGPQETQYF
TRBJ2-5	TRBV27	CASSGLGGQETQYF
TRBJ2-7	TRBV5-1	CASSLQWGVSYEQYF
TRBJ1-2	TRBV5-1	CASSPGGGYTF
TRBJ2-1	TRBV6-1	CASREAYGRGPYNEQFF
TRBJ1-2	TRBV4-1	CASSLQAGQGYGYTF
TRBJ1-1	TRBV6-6	CASSPRGGGTEAFF
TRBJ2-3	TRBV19	CASSIRPSGSTDTQYF
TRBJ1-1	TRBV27	CASRWVENTEAFF
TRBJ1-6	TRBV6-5	CASSYEQTLNSPLHF
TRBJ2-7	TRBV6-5	CASSYDGRGRYEQYF
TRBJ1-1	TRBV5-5	CASSLQGWTEAFF
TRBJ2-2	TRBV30	CAWSVGGANTGELFF